This T cell receptor (beta chain) was retrieved from a study of blood T cell repertoires in COVID-19. Trimming cost V 6 bases and J 4 bases, with 12 bases left between them. The CDR3 sequence is 13 residues long. Germline V gives CDR1 MDHEN, CDR2 SYDVKM. Assay used: immunoSEQ multiplex PCR; TCRdb lists only in-frame clones, some missing. This table has 200,000 to 250,000 clones, around 88% appearing once. The chain links TRBV28 to TRBJ1-1; D is perhaps TRBD1 (6 bases). This receptor was identified in a woman aged 45-59 years who had recovered from COVID-19. Sequenced: PBMCs or T cells enriched from blood (not recorded which). CDR3 in amino acids: CASRPRGSTEAFF. In DNA form, the CDR3 reads TGTGCCAGCAGACCCAGGGGAAGCACTGAAGCTTTCTTT.